These 29 T cell receptor beta chains originate from one sample sequenced in a study of shared clonotypes between healthy human individuals (dated by TCRdb to about 2020). Library method: the immunoSEQ multiplex PCR assay. This immuneACCESS table, as held by TCRdb, lists in-frame sequences with V and J called but not all clones. Of the missing ones, under half trace to an unresolved V gene in checked studies; the others have no known cause. Counted in this sample were about 2 million clones; roughly 95% of them appeared once. The ten most abundant clones make up under 1.5% of the sample. For the CD8 naive samples, CD45RO-negative cells were positively selected for CCR7, yielding a CD45RA+CCR7+ population from which TemRA cells were excluded. The sequenced material came from naive CD8+ T cells sorted from blood. The meaning of the sample's cell subset or site label: CD45RA+CCR7+. The receptors derive from a man younger than 35 in good health.

The rearrangement uses TRBV6-6 and TRBJ2-7, with D unclear. Germline CDR1 is MNHNY and CDR2 is SVGAGI (reference sequence). CDR3 length equals 13 residues. Trimming cost V 2 bases and J 1 base, with 6 bases left between them. DNA of the CDR3: TGTGCCAGCAGTTACCCTGAGTCCTACGAGCAGTACTTC. The encoded protein is CASSYPESYEQYF.

The V gene is TRBV11-2, the J gene TRBJ2-7; 10 positions agree with TRBD2. Germline values: CDR1 SGHAT, CDR2 FQNNGV. J gave up 2 bases and V 4 bases, and 5 bases lay outside the gene matches. CDR3 size: 15 residues. The chain's CDR3 is CASSYTSGTTYEQYF. CDR3 bases: TGTGCCAGCAGCTACACTAGCGGGACGACCTACGAGCAGTACTTC.

V and J are TRBV2 and TRBJ2-1; D is tentatively TRBD1 or TRBD2 (5 bases each). Trimming removed 4 bases from V and 7 bases from J, with 17 bases in between. Germline loops: CDR1 SNHLY, CDR2 FYNNEI. The CDR3 consists of 15 residues. DNA of the CDR3: TGTGCCAGCAGTGGGGACGGGGCCTTCTGGAATGAGCAGTTCTTC. Translation: CASSGDGAFWNEQFF.

This chain joins TRBV29-1 and TRBJ2-1; TRBD2 is a possible D gene (6 bases). This CDR3 has 12 residues. V was cut by 4 bases and J by 9 bases, with 13 bases left in between. Germline V CDR1 and CDR2: SQVTM, ANQGSEA. This CDR3 is CSVAYVGGEQFF. The CDR3 coding sequence is TGCAGCGTTGCGTACGTGGGAGGTGAGCAGTTCTTC.

This clone was seen only once. This chain joins TRBV7-3 and TRBJ1-6; D possibly corresponds to TRBD1 (5 bases). V was pared by 2 bases and J by 8 bases, with 10 bases between. Germline CDR1 and CDR2: SGHTA and FQGTGA. The CDR3 extends over 14 amino acids. The CDR3 here is CASSLSVGDSPLHF. Here the CDR3 DNA reads TGTGCCAGCAGCTTATCGGTGGGGGATTCACCCCTCCACTTT.

The V and J genes are TRBV27 and TRBJ2-1, with a tentative D call TRBD2 (5 bases). V was shortened by 0 bases and J by 9 bases, with 12 bases between the two germline ends. The germline gives CDR1 MNHEY, CDR2 SMNVEV (reference sequence). CDR3 size: 14 residues. In DNA, the CDR3 is TGTGCCAGCAGTTTATCCACGGAGGCGGCTGAGCAGTTCTTC. It yields the protein CASSLSTEAAEQFF.

The chain is built from TRBV27 and TRBJ2-7; D gene ambiguous. In germline, CDR1 is MNHEY, CDR2 SMNVEV (reference sequence). CDR3 size: 14 residues. V was trimmed by 3 bases and J by 5 bases, leaving 14 bases between them. CDR3 residues: CASSLDGSYNEQYF. The CDR3 nucleotides are TGTGCCAGCAGTTTGGACGGCAGTTACAACGAGCAGTACTTC.

This chain joins TRBV13 and TRBJ1-1; D uncertain. The CDR3 loop spans 15 amino acids. In germline, CDR1 is PRHDT, CDR2 FYEKMQ (reference sequence). V was clipped by 4 bases and J by 2 bases, with 14 bases between them. The CDR3 sequence: CASSYSLSPNTEAFF. CDR3 coding DNA: TGTGCCAGCAGCTATTCCCTGAGCCCTAACACTGAAGCTTTCTTT.

The CDR3 DNA follows: TGTGCCAGCAGCACTGGAGGAGGGGTGGACGAGCAGTACTTC. Amino acid sequence: CASSTGGGVDEQYF. The chain joins TRBV27 to TRBJ2-7; D is possibly TRBD2 (6 bases). The CDR3 has 14 amino acids. Trimming left V 6 bases short and J 5 bases short, with 17 bases between. The V gene's germline CDR1 is MNHEY and CDR2 SMNVEV (reference sequence).

The rearrangement uses TRBV25-1 and TRBJ2-5; the D gene is possibly TRBD2 (5 bases). This CDR3 is 14 amino acids long. V was cut by 4 bases and J by 5 bases, with 14 bases left in between. The V gene's germline CDR1 is MGHDK and CDR2 SYGVNS. The CDR3 DNA sequence: TGTGCCAGCAGTGTCGGGGAATTGGAGGAGACCCAGTACTTC. Translated, it gives CASSVGELEETQYF.

The chain carries TRBV2 and TRBJ2-3, with no clear D. V lost 4 bases and J 4 bases, leaving 12 bases between the germline ends. The germline V gene has CDR1 SNHLY and CDR2 FYNNEI. The CDR3 extends over 14 amino acids. The CDR3 protein is CASSVRSLADTQYF. The CDR3 nucleotides are TGTGCCAGCAGTGTCAGAAGTTTGGCAGATACGCAGTATTTT. The variable domain in full, completed from reference TRBV2 and TRBJ2-3, reads EPEVTQTPSHQVTQMGQEVILRCVPISNHLYFYWYRQILGQKVEFLVSFYNNEISEKSEIFDDQFSVERPDGSNFTLKIRSTKLEDSAMYFCASSVRSLADTQYFGPGTRLTVL.

The V call is TRBV4-1, the J call TRBJ2-2; tentatively, D is TRBD1 or TRBD2 (5 bases each). The CDR3 is 15 amino acids. CDR1 and CDR2 (germline): MGHRA, YSYEKL. Trimming left V 6 bases short and J 7 bases short, with 18 bases between. CDR3 bases: TGCGCCAGCAGTACAGGAGTGGTCAGCGGCGGGGAGCTGTTTTTT. Encoded protein: CASSTGVVSGGELFF.

Only one count was recorded for this clone. The chain links TRBV5-4 to TRBJ1-2, with D tentatively TRBD1 (5 bases). The V and J ends lost 4 bases and 7 bases respectively, with 17 bases between them. This CDR3 region has 14 residues. In germline, CDR1 is SGHNT, CDR2 YYREEE (reference sequence). CDR3 bases: TGTGCCAGCAGCCAGCCAGGGTCCGCGGGTGGCTACACCTTC. Protein sequence: CASSQPGSAGGYTF.

This sequence joins TRBV27 and TRBJ1-1, with D uncertain. This CDR3 is built from 14 residues. V lost 2 bases and J 0 bases, leaving 7 bases between the germline ends. Looked up from germline, CDR1 is MNHEY and CDR2 is SMNVEV (reference sequence). The CDR3 coding sequence is TGTGCCAGCAGTTTACGGGTGTTGAACACTGAAGCTTTCTTT. Its protein is CASSLRVLNTEAFF.

The chain combines TRBV5-1 with TRBJ2-3; D assignment may be TRBD1 or TRBD2 (6 bases each). V gave up 2 bases and J gave up 2 bases, with 15 bases separating them. Per the germline V gene, CDR1 is SGHRS and CDR2 is YFSETQ. This CDR3 region has 16 residues. CDR3 coding DNA: TGCGCCAGCAGCTTTAGGGGGGCTGTACCCACAGATACGCAGTATTTT. It specifies CASSFRGAVPTDTQYF.

V usage is TRBV15 and J usage is TRBJ2-7; either TRBD1 or TRBD2 may fit D (5 bases each). The CDR3 spans 16 residues. Trimming removed 0 bases from V and 2 bases from J, with 14 bases in between. Germline V gene data show CDR1 as LNHNV and CDR2 as YYDKDF (reference sequence). Written as DNA, the CDR3 is TGTGCCACCAGCAGAGAGGGGGAACGTACCCCCTACGAGCAGTACTTC. Translating gives CATSREGERTPYEQYF. Supplemented by reference TRBV15 and TRBJ2-7, the full variable domain reads DAMVIQNPRYQVTQFGKPVTLSCSQTLNHNVMYWYQQKSSQAPKLLFHYYDKDFNNEADTPDNFQSRRPNTSFCFLDIRSPGLGDTAMYLCATSREGERTPYEQYFGPGTRLTVT.

The chain employs TRBV5-1 and TRBJ2-7; D is ambiguous. V was trimmed by 0 bases and J by 7 bases, leaving 14 bases between them. CDR3 length: 14 amino acids. Germline assignment: CDR1 SGHRS and CDR2 YFSETQ. The CDR3 loop is CASSLAGGRFEQYF. CDR3 DNA: TGCGCCAGCAGCTTGGCCGGCGGCAGGTTTGAGCAGTACTTC.

V is TRBV10-1 and J is TRBJ2-2; D is uncertain. CDR3 length: 12 amino acids. V was clipped by 6 bases and J by 6 bases, with 8 bases between them. From germline, CDR1 is WNHNN and CDR2 SYGVQD (reference sequence). The CDR3 is CASSDLPGELFF. CDR3 bases: TGCGCCAGCAGCGACCTACCCGGGGAGCTGTTTTTT.

The chain combines TRBV27 with TRBJ2-1, with D unclear. The V end was cut by 5 bases, the J end by 7 bases, with 9 bases between. The germline V gene encodes CDR1 MNHEY and CDR2 SMNVEV (reference sequence). The CDR3 is 12 residues long. The CDR3 protein is CASSPTGNEQFF. The DNA of the CDR3 is TGTGCCAGCAGTCCTACCGGGAATGAGCAGTTCTTC.

The chain recombines TRBV5-4 with TRBJ2-1; the match to TRBD2 covers 7 bases. With 4 bases clipped from V and 1 base from J, the junction kept 5 bases outside the gene matches. Germline CDR1 is SGHNT and CDR2 is YYREEE (reference sequence). The length of the CDR3 is 15 residues. Here the CDR3 DNA reads TGTGCCAGCAGCATGAGCGGGACGTCCTACAATGAGCAGTTCTTC. Residues: CASSMSGTSYNEQFF.

The V and J genes are TRBV5-4 and TRBJ2-5; TRBD2 matches 10 bases. V lost 6 bases to trimming and J lost 3 bases; unmatched junction nucleotides: 5. The CDR3 has 14 amino acids. The germline V gene encodes CDR1 SGHNT and CDR2 YYREEE (reference sequence). The CDR3 coding sequence is TGTGCCAGCACCTCGGGACTAGCGAAAGAGACCCAGTACTTC. This sequence encodes CASTSGLAKETQYF.

Notes on this clone: This sample also contains other DNA sequences that code for the same CDR3. The V gene is TRBV11-2, the J gene TRBJ2-7; D is undetermined. V lost 5 bases and J 3 bases, leaving 11 bases between the germline ends. The CDR3 consists of 13 residues. Germline CDR1 SGHAT, CDR2 FQNNGV. This CDR3 is CASSTGLSYEQYF. The CDR3 DNA follows: TGTGCCAGCAGCACGGGCCTAAGCTACGAGCAGTACTTC.

Remarks on this clone: Other DNA sequences within the sample encode an identical CDR3. The rearrangement links TRBV4-1 to TRBJ2-2; the D call may be TRBD1 or TRBD2 (5 bases each). The CDR3 consists of 14 residues. V was trimmed by 1 base and J by 6 bases, leaving 9 bases between them. Looked up from germline, CDR1 is MGHRA and CDR2 is YSYEKL. The CDR3 nucleotides are TGCGCCAGCAGCCAAGTGGGGGTCCCCGGGGAGCTGTTTTTT. It encodes CASSQVGVPGELFF.

The chain links TRBV30 to TRBJ1-1; D is unclear. This CDR3 comprises 13 residues. In germline, CDR1 is GTSNPN, CDR2 SVGIG (reference sequence). Deletions cut 1 base from V and 11 bases from J, with 17 bases between. This CDR3 reads CAWSGKGRLGAFF. The CDR3 DNA is TGTGCCTGGAGTGGGAAGGGAAGACTCGGGGCTTTCTTT.

This chain connects TRBV27 to TRBJ2-3, with D hard to call. The germline V gene encodes CDR1 MNHEY and CDR2 SMNVEV (reference sequence). The CDR3 runs 14 residues. V gave up 4 bases and J gave up 2 bases, with 10 bases separating them. The CDR3 DNA reads TGTGCCAGCAGTTCGCATGGAACCACAGATACGCAGTATTTT. Its translation is CASSSHGTTDTQYF.

The rearrangement uses TRBV29-1 and TRBJ2-1; 7 nucleotides line up with TRBD2. There are 13 residues in the CDR3. Germline V gene lookup returns CDR1 SQVTM and CDR2 ANQGSEA. With 6 bases clipped from V and 4 bases from J, the junction kept 6 bases outside the gene matches. In DNA, the CDR3 is TGCAGCGTGTCCGGGACTAATTACAATGAGCAGTTCTTC. Its protein is CSVSGTNYNEQFF.

The chain recombines TRBV6-1 with TRBJ1-1; D is possibly TRBD1 (6 bases). The CDR3 consists of 15 residues. The V and J ends lost 6 bases and 0 bases respectively, with 14 bases between them. Germline V gene lookup returns CDR1 MNHNS and CDR2 SASEGT. CDR3 sequence: CASRSTGGMNTEAFF. CDR3 nucleotides: TGTGCCAGCAGGTCGACGGGGGGCATGAACACTGAAGCTTTCTTT.

The chain links TRBV27 to TRBJ2-7; D call uncertain. Germline lookup yields CDR1 MNHEY and CDR2 SMNVEV (reference sequence). This CDR3 comprises 19 residues. Trimming took 0 bases from V and 4 from J, leaving 25 bases between them. The CDR3, as DNA: TGTGCCAGCAGTTTATCCGCCAGTACCGGGCCAGACCCACCATACGAGCAGTACTTC. Its translation: CASSLSASTGPDPPYEQYF.

As regards this clone: This sample also contains other DNA sequences that code for the same CDR3. The rearrangement uses TRBV4-1 and TRBJ1-2; D uncertain. The ends were cut back, 0 bases at V and 3 bases at J, with 8 bases in the middle. The CDR3 runs to 14 residues. Germline V gene data show CDR1 as MGHRA and CDR2 as YSYEKL. CDR3 loop: CASSQDRTDYGYTF. CDR3 in DNA: TGCGCCAGCAGCCAAGATAGAACGGACTATGGCTACACCTTC.